This TCR beta chain was sequenced in a study of OX40 agonist ivuxolimab in advanced cancers. For the study at large: Hepatocellular carcinoma, melanoma, renal cell or head and neck cancer was diagnosed in the dose-escalation patients.

Study outcomes and limitations: There were, on average, more expanded clones in CD8+ T cells than in CD4+. Certain nonresponding patients likewise had low normalized T-cell clonal expansion.

For this clone: What it recognizes is unknown.

The CDR3 is made up of 13 amino acids. The ends were cut back, 5 bases at V and 9 bases at J, with 14 bases in the middle. In germline, CDR1 is SGHTA, CDR2 FQGTGA. Some clones are missing from TCRdb's copy, which holds only in-frame ones; the method was immunoSEQ multiplex PCR. The table includes 100,000 to 110,000 clones, about 91% detected once. The source material was CD4+ or CD8+ T cells sorted from blood, sampled in a trial of the OX40 agonist ivuxolimab. The J gene is TRBJ2-1, the V gene TRBV7-3; D possibly corresponds to TRBD2 (6 bases). The clonotype comes from an adult with an advanced solid tumor such as melanoma, head and neck, liver or kidney cancer. DNA for the CDR3: TGTGCCAGCAGCCTCAAAACTAGCACTGAGCAGTTCTTC. Residues: CASSLKTSTEQFF.